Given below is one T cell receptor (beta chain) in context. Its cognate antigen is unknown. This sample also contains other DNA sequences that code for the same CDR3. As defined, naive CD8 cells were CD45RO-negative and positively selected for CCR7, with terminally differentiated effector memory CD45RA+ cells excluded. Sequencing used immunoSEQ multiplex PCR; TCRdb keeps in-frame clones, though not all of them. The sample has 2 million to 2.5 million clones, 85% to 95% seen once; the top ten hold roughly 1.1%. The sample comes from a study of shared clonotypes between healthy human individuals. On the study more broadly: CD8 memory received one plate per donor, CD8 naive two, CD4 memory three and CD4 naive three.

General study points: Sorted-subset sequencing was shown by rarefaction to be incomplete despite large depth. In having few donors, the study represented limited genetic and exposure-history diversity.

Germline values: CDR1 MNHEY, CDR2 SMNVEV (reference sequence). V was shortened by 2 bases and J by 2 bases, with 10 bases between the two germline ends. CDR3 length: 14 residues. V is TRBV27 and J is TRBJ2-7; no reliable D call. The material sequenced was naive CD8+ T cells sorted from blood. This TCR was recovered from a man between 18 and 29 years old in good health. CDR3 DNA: TGTGCCAGCAGTTTACTCTCCAGGCCCTACGAGCAGTACTTC. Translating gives CASSLLSRPYEQYF.